The rows below give T cell receptor beta chains drawn from one sample of a study of OX40 agonist ivuxolimab in advanced cancers. Using immunoSEQ multiplex PCR, the repertoire was profiled, and TCRdb retains in-frame clones only, with some absent. The sample contains over 90,000 clones, 85% to 90% of which appear only once. Specimen: CD4+ or CD8+ T cells sorted from blood, collected in a trial of the OX40 agonist ivuxolimab. The receptors were sampled from an adult with an advanced solid tumor such as melanoma, head and neck, liver or kidney cancer. The CDR3 runs from the conserved cysteine through the conserved F or W. The order of the fields is clone size, CDR3 length, J gene, V gene, D gene, CDR3 DNA, CDR3 protein. D genes are given only for firm matches. Not all rows give a size; the values are once, few, many and, for expanded clones, a class.

once	15	TRBJ2-3	TRBV15	.	TGTGCCACCAGCAGAGATAAGAGGGGGGTAGATACGCAGTATTTT	CATSRDKRGVDTQYF
.	15	TRBJ2-7	TRBV5-4	.	TGTGCCAGCAGCTTGGGACCCGGGAGCTCCTACGAGCAGTACTTC	CASSLGPGSSYEQYF
.	15	TRBJ2-7	TRBV5-4	.	TGTGCCAGCAGCTCGCCTGGGCAGGGGTACTACGAGCAGTACTTC	CASSSPGQGYYEQYF
.	13	TRBJ2-5	TRBV30	TRBD1	TGTGCCTGGAGTAGGGACAGGCAAGAGACCCAGTACTTC	CAWSRDRQETQYF
once	13	TRBJ1-1	TRBV7-8	.	TGTGCCAGCAGCTTGAGAAGGGTCACTGAAGCTTTCTTT	CASSLRRVTEAFF
.	17	TRBJ2-5	TRBV5-4	TRBD2	TGTGCCAGCAGCTTACCGGGACTAGCGGGGGGTGGGGAGACCCAGTACTTC	CASSLPGLAGGGETQYF
once	13	TRBJ2-1	TRBV6-1	.	TGTGCCAGCGGGAAGGGACCGGACAATGAGCAGTTCTTC	CASGKGPDNEQFF
.	17	TRBJ2-7	TRBV5-8	.	TGTGCCAGCAGCTTGACGGTGGGTTCGGACACCTCCTACGAGCAGTACTTC	CASSLTVGSDTSYEQYF
.	14	TRBJ2-7	TRBV14	TRBD2	TGTGCCAGCAGCCCTGGACTAGCGTACTACGAGCAGTACTTC	CASSPGLAYYEQYF
.	14	TRBJ2-7	TRBV30	TRBD1	TGTGCCTGGAGTGGGACAGGGCAGGGAGGCGAGCAGTACTTC	CAWSGTGQGGEQYF
.	13	TRBJ1-2	TRBV6-5	TRBD1	TGTGCCAGCAGGCGACAGGGTGGCGATGGCTACACCTTC	CASRRQGGDGYTF
.	16	TRBJ1-1	TRBV11-1	.	TGTGCCAGCAGCCCTCTGGGGGGAAACATGAACACTGAAGCTTTCTTT	CASSPLGGNMNTEAFF
once	15	TRBJ1-5	TRBV6-6	TRBD1	TGTGCCAGCAGTTCCGGGACAGGGGGGAATCAGCCCCAGCATTTT	CASSSGTGGNQPQHF
.	16	TRBJ1-3	TRBV9	.	TGTGCCAGCAGCGTAGGAGGATGGGGCTCTGGAAACACCATATATTTT	CASSVGGWGSGNTIYF
.	19	TRBJ2-3	TRBV7-3	TRBD2	TGTGCCAGCAGCCCTAGAATGTCGACTAGCGGGAGGGTCACAGATACGCAGTATTTT	CASSPRMSTSGRVTDTQYF
.	15	TRBJ1-2	TRBV19	.	TGTGCCAGTAGTCCCCAAAGCCGACAGGTACCAGGCTACACCTTC	CASSPQSRQVPGYTF
.	16	TRBJ1-5	TRBV10-3	.	TGTGCCATCAGTGCGAGAGGGCAGGGGAGCAATCAGCCCCAGCATTTT	CAISARGQGSNQPQHF
once	15	TRBJ2-3	TRBV5-1	.	TGCGCCAGCAGCTTGGGGGGGACTAGCACAGATACGCAGTATTTT	CASSLGGTSTDTQYF
.	11	TRBJ1-4	TRBV29-1	.	TGCAGCGTTCGTGGGGTAGAAAAACTGTTTTTT	CSVRGVEKLFF
.	13	TRBJ1-4	TRBV6-5	.	TGTGCCAGCAGTTACTCCTTAGGGGAAAAACTGTTTTTT	CASSYSLGEKLFF
.	12	TRBJ1-2	TRBV30	.	TGTGCCTGGAGTGTAGGAGGGAATGGCTACACCTTC	CAWSVGGNGYTF
.	13	TRBJ2-1	TRBV5-4	.	TGTGCCAGCAGCTTGGAACTCCACAATGAGCAGTTCTTC	CASSLELHNEQFF
.	15	TRBJ2-7	TRBV5-5	TRBD2	TGTGCCAGCAGCAGGGGACTAGCCGAGACCTACGAGCAGTACTTC	CASSRGLAETYEQYF
.	13	TRBJ1-2	TRBV6-5	TRBD1	TGTGCCAGCAAGCGGGACAGTGACTATGGCTACACCTTC	CASKRDSDYGYTF
.	11	TRBJ1-1	TRBV29-1	TRBD1	TGCAGCGTCAGGGGGACCAATGAAGCTTTCTTT	CSVRGTNEAFF
.	15	TRBJ1-5	TRBV6-6	.	TGTGCCAGCAGTTACTCAGCAGGGCTAGGACAGCCCCAGCATTTT	CASSYSAGLGQPQHF
.	19	TRBJ2-6	TRBV4-1	TRBD1	TGCGCCAGCAGCCCTAGGACAGGGAATGGATGGTCTGGGGCCAACGTCCTGACTTTC	CASSPRTGNGWSGANVLTF
.	17	TRBJ2-7	TRBV7-2	TRBD2	TGTGCCAGCAGCTTTCCGGGACTAGCGGGGGGGCGTTACGAGCAGTACTTC	CASSFPGLAGGRYEQYF
.	15	TRBJ2-2	TRBV5-1	TRBD1	TGCGCCAGCACCAGGGACAGACTGAACACCGGGGAGCTGTTTTTT	CASTRDRLNTGELFF
.	16	TRBJ2-7	TRBV19	.	TGTGCCAGTAGTAGCATTACGGGACATACAATTTACGAGCAGTACTTC	CASSSITGHTIYEQYF
once	12	TRBJ2-1	TRBV2	.	TGTGCCAGCACCTTAATTGTAGGTGAGCAGTTCTTC	CASTLIVGEQFF
.	15	TRBJ1-1	TRBV5-1	.	TGCGCCAGCAGCCCCTCAGGGACAATGAACACTGAAGCTTTCTTT	CASSPSGTMNTEAFF
.	15	TRBJ1-2	TRBV5-4	.	TGTGCCAGCAGCCAACAGGGTGCGGCTAACTATGGCTACACCTTC	CASSQQGAANYGYTF
.	14	TRBJ1-1	TRBV27	TRBD1	TGTGCCAGCAGTGGGACAGGGGGCCGGGTTGAAGCTTTCTTT	CASSGTGGRVEAFF
once	16	TRBJ2-3	TRBV5-1	TRBD2	TGCGCCAGCAGCTTGGAAGGCGGGAGGAGTACAGATACGCAGTATTTT	CASSLEGGRSTDTQYF
.	13	TRBJ1-2	TRBV30	.	TGTGCCTGGAGGAAGTTGGCACGGTATGGCTACACCTTC	CAWRKLARYGYTF
few	16	TRBJ2-7	TRBV5-4	TRBD2	TGTGCCAGCAGCTTGGCATCGGCTAGCGGGGGCTACGAGCAGTACTTC	CASSLASASGGYEQYF
.	12	TRBJ2-3	TRBV6-1	.	TGTGCCAGCAGTGAAGCGCTGTATACGCAGTATTTT	CASSEALYTQYF
.	15	TRBJ2-1	TRBV2	TRBD1	TGTGCCAGCAGCCCCACAGGGGCCCCCTACAATGAGCAGTTCTTC	CASSPTGAPYNEQFF
.	12	TRBJ1-6	TRBV7-9	.	TGTGCCAGCAGTGTTATTAATTCACCCCTCCACTTT	CASSVINSPLHF
.	15	TRBJ2-2	TRBV6-1	.	TGTGCCAGCAGCATACCGGTTGTTGGCACCGGGGAGCTGTTTTTT	CASSIPVVGTGELFF
.	15	TRBJ2-1	TRBV7-3	TRBD2	TGTGCCAGCAGCCCAGCGGGGGCCTCCTACAATGAGCAGTTCTTC	CASSPAGASYNEQFF
.	15	TRBJ2-2	TRBV14	.	TGTGCCAGCAGCCAAGGGGCCCTCAGAACCGGGGAGCTGTTTTTT	CASSQGALRTGELFF